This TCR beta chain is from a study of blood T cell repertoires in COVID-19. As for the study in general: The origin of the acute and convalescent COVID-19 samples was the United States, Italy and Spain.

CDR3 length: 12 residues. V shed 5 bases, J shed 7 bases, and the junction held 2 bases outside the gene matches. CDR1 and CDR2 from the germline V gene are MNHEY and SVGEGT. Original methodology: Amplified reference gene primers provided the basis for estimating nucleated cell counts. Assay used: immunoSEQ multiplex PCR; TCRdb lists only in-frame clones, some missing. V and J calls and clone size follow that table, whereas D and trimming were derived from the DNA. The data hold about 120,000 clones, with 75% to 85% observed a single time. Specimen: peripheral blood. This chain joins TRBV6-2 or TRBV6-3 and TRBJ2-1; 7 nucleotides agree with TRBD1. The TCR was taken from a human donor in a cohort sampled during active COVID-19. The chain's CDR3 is CASSTGVNEQFF. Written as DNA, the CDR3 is TGTGCCAGCAGTACAGGGGTGAATGAGCAGTTCTTC.